This T cell receptor (beta chain) comes out of a study of blood T cell repertoires in COVID-19. Looking at the study overall: Collection of acute and convalescent COVID-19 samples took place in the United States, Italy and Spain. T cells, B-cell-depleted T cells, or PBMCs supplied cDNA or gDNA.

A few counts support this clone. Source study methods: Cell counts per sample came from amplifying reference gene primers. TCRdb's table, derived via immunoSEQ multiplex PCR, lists solely in-frame clones and lacks some. The V and J calls and the clone size are those of that table, but D and trimming were determined from the DNA. The sample lists tens of thousands of clones; under 80% were seen once. This receptor was obtained from a man aged 55 to 70 with acute or convalescent COVID-19. Sequenced material: peripheral blood.

CDR3 loop: CASSYGGPGGSDTQYF. CDR3 DNA sequence: TGTGCCAGCAGTTACGGGGGCCCTGGGGGCTCAGATACGCAGTATTTT. V is TRBV6-5 and J is TRBJ2-3; possible D gene TRBD1, 6 bases. CDR3 length: 16 amino acids. Trimming took 2 bases from V and 4 from J, leaving 16 bases between them. The germline V gene encodes CDR1 MNHEY and CDR2 SVGAGI.